The rows below give T cell receptor beta chains drawn from one sample of a study of cytomegalovirus exposure and HLA in healthy donors. Generated by immunoSEQ multiplex PCR, the TCRdb table keeps only in-frame clones and is missing some. Here the sample spans more than 150,000 clones, 82% being singletons. Sequenced input: PBMCs. The receptor source for this set is a woman aged 45-65 years in good health and CMV-seropositive. Both conserved end residues are part of each CDR3. The order of the fields is D gene, V gene, J gene, CDR3 protein, CDR3 DNA. The D gene is left open where the match is weak.

>TRBD1|TRBV2|TRBJ1-5
CASSASDRGGNQPQHF
TGTGCCAGCAGTGCATCGGACAGGGGAGGCAATCAGCCCCAGCATTTT
>.|TRBV5-6|TRBJ1-2
CASRGRGNPPFYTF
TGTGCCAGCAGGGGGAGAGGGAACCCCCCTTTCTACACCTTC
>.|TRBV4-3|TRBJ1-1
CASSQRAIQNTEAFF
TGCGCCAGCAGCCAGAGGGCCATACAGAACACTGAAGCTTTCTTT
>.|TRBV6-1|TRBJ1-6
CASSGRSYNSPLHF
TGTGCCAGCAGTGGTCGGAGTTATAATTCACCCCTCCACTTT
>.|TRBV7-9|TRBJ2-3
CASSLARGGGTDTQYF
TGTGCCAGCAGCTTAGCGCGAGGCGGAGGCACAGATACGCAGTATTTT
>.|TRBV9|TRBJ1-6
CASSVGGGQSYNSPLHF
TGTGCCAGCAGCGTAGGGGGGGGACAATCCTATAATTCACCCCTCCACTTT
>TRBD2|TRBV7-2|TRBJ2-3
CASSSRLASLTDTQYF
TGTGCCAGCAGCTCCCGACTAGCGAGCCTCACAGATACGCAGTATTTT
>.|TRBV18|TRBJ1-2
CASSPSEANYGYTF
TGTGCCAGCTCACCCTCCGAGGCTAACTATGGCTACACCTTC
>TRBD1|TRBV19|TRBJ2-3
CASTGTADTQYF
TGTGCCAGCACCGGGACAGCAGATACGCAGTATTTT
>TRBD1|TRBV30|TRBJ1-1
CACDRVAEAFF
TGTGCCTGCGACAGGGTTGCAGAAGCTTTCTTT
>TRBD2|TRBV10-2|TRBJ2-2
CASSELLAVTGELFF
TGCGCCAGCAGTGAGTTACTAGCGGTCACCGGGGAGCTGTTTTTT
>.|TRBV13|TRBJ1-1
CASSLGLSSRTAEAFF
TGTGCCAGCAGCTTAGGCCTTTCCAGCCGAACAGCTGAAGCTTTCTTT
>TRBD1|TRBV7-9|TRBJ2-7
CASSPEFVLRDRVTYEQYF
TGTGCCAGCAGCCCAGAATTCGTCCTTCGGGACAGAGTAACGTACGAGCAGTACTTC
>.|TRBV7-2|TRBJ2-7
CATQGGSDEQYF
TGTGCCACGCAGGGGGGCAGCGACGAGCAGTACTTC
>.|TRBV5-1|TRBJ2-7
CASSPTGDQAYEQYF
TGCGCCAGCAGCCCTACAGGAGATCAAGCCTACGAGCAGTACTTC
>.|TRBV2|TRBJ2-7
CASSDAAGWEQYF
TGTGCCAGCAGTGACGCGGCTGGTTGGGAGCAGTACTTC
>.|TRBV6-1|TRBJ1-6
CASTQGLGVNSPLHF
TGTGCCAGCACCCAGGGGCTGGGCGTAAATTCACCCCTCCACTTT
>TRBD1|TRBV7-2|TRBJ1-3
CASGRQGSGNTIYF
TGTGCCAGCGGACGACAGGGTTCTGGAAACACCATATATTTT
>.|TRBV6-1|TRBJ1-5
CASSSEYDQPQHF
TGTGCCAGCAGTTCGGAGTATGATCAGCCCCAGCATTTT
>TRBD1|TRBV5-8|TRBJ1-5
CASSSRGRGQPQHF
TGTGCCAGCAGCTCCAGGGGGCGAGGTCAGCCCCAGCATTTT
>TRBD1|TRBV5-4|TRBJ1-2
CASSLPGTGGHYGYTF
TGTGCCAGCAGCTTGCCCGGGACAGGGGGCCACTATGGCTACACCTTC
>.|TRBV13|TRBJ2-2
CASSRRGRGTGELFF
TGTGCCAGCAGCCGTCGGGGGCGGGGGACCGGGGAGCTGTTTTTT